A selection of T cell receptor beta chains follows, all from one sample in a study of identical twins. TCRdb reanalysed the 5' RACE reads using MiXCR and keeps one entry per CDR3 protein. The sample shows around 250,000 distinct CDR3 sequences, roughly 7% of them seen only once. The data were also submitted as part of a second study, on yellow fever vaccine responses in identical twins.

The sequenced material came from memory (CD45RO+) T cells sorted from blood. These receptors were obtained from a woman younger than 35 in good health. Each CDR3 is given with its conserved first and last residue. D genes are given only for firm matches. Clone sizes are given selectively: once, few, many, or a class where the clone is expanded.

TGTGCCAGCAGTGGATGGACGGGCAGAGCTTTCTTT	CASSGWTGRAFF	-	TRBV12-3/TRBV12-4	TRBJ1-1	many
TGTGCCAGCAGCTTAGATGCGGTCTTGAACACCGGGGAGCTGTTTTTT	CASSLDAVLNTGELFF	-	TRBV7-9	TRBJ2-2	-
TGCAGTGCCTTGGCGGGAGTTAATGAAAAACTGTTTTTT	CSALAGVNEKLFF	-	TRBV20-1	TRBJ1-4	many
TGTGCCAGCAGTGGTGTCACAGGTCTCAATCAGCCCCAGCATTTT	CASSGVTGLNQPQHF	-	TRBV28	TRBJ1-5	few
TGCAGTGTCCCCTTTCTGGGGACTGAAGCTTTCTTT	CSVPFLGTEAFF	-	TRBV20-1	TRBJ1-1	-
TGTGCCAGCAGCTCCACGTGGGGGCTGGGGGATACGCAGTATTTT	CASSSTWGLGDTQYF	-	TRBV7-8	TRBJ2-3	-
TGTGCCACCAGTGATTTCCCAGCGGGGGGTGGGGATGAGCAGTTCTTC	CATSDFPAGGGDEQFF	TRBD2	TRBV24-1	TRBJ2-1	-
TGTGCCAGCTCTGGGATAGGGCAGCCCCAGCATTTT	CASSGIGQPQHF	-	TRBV11-2	TRBJ1-5	-
TGTGCCAGCAGCCACGGACAGGGCAGTGGCTACACCTTC	CASSHGQGSGYTF	TRBD1	TRBV11-2	TRBJ1-2	few
TGTGCCAGCAGTCTGCAGGGGGCTCAGGGGGCACCCCTCCACTTT	CASSLQGAQGAPLHF	TRBD1	TRBV27	TRBJ1-6	-
TGTGCCAGCAGCGAAACCGGGACAGGGGGAGAGACCCAGTACTTC	CASSETGTGGETQYF	TRBD1	TRBV6-1	TRBJ2-5	many
TGTGCCAGCAGCTTACCCCGACTAGCCCATAATCAAGAGACCCAGTACTTC	CASSLPRLAHNQETQYF	TRBD2	TRBV7-7	TRBJ2-5	few
TGTGCCAGCTCACCCCTCGCCTCCGGGGAGCTGTTTTTT	CASSPLASGELFF	-	TRBV18	TRBJ2-2	-
TGTGCCTCCGCCAGGGGGTCCCACGAGCAGTACTTC	CASARGSHEQYF	TRBD1	TRBV12-3/TRBV12-4	TRBJ2-7	many
TGCAGTGCTAGCCGGACAGCGGGGCATAATTCACCCCTCCACTTT	CSASRTAGHNSPLHF	-	TRBV20-1	TRBJ1-6	-
TGTGCCAGCAGCCTCGCAGGGGGCAAATCACCCCTCCACTTT	CASSLAGGKSPLHF	TRBD1	TRBV3-1	TRBJ1-6	-
TGTGCCTGCTGTTTTCTGGCTTTTAGGGTGGGTGGATACAATGAGCAGTTCTTC	CACCFLAFRVGGYNEQFF	-	TRBV12-3/TRBV12-4	TRBJ2-1	few
TGTGCCAGCTCACCTCCGACAGGGAGTAATGAAAAACTGTTTTTT	CASSPPTGSNEKLFF	TRBD1	TRBV18	TRBJ1-4	few
TGTGCCAGCAGCCGTGGTTGGGGCCCACAAGAGACCCAGTACTTC	CASSRGWGPQETQYF	-	TRBV12-3/TRBV12-4	TRBJ2-5	-
TGTGCCAGCACCAAACCAGCGGGACGATCGAAGACCCAGTACTTC	CASTKPAGRSKTQYF	TRBD2	TRBV12-3/TRBV12-4	TRBJ2-5	few
TGCGCCAGCAGCACCACACTAGCGGGAGGGCCTCCTGAGCAGTTCTTC	CASSTTLAGGPPEQFF	TRBD2	TRBV5-1	TRBJ2-1	many
TGCGCCAGCAGCCAAGGTACACAGGGGTTCGCCTACAATGAGCAGTTCTTC	CASSQGTQGFAYNEQFF	TRBD1	TRBV4-1	TRBJ2-1	few
TGTGCCAGCAGTGTTTCATGGGGAGAATCGGGCACCGGGGAGCTGTTTTTT	CASSVSWGESGTGELFF	-	TRBV6-4	TRBJ2-2	-
TGTGCCAGCTCATCGGGACCGCCACCACCCTCGAACACCGGGGAGCTGTTTTTT	CASSSGPPPPSNTGELFF	-	TRBV18	TRBJ2-2	-
TGCAGTTGGGGGGATCGGGGCACAGATACGCAGTATTTT	CSWGDRGTDTQYF	-	TRBV20-1	TRBJ2-3	few
TGTGCCAGCAGCCGTGGGGCCACAGATACGCAGTATTTT	CASSRGATDTQYF	-	TRBV5-4	TRBJ2-3	-
TGTGCCAGCAGCCCGAGGCGGAACTATGGCTACACCTTC	CASSPRRNYGYTF	-	TRBV3-1	TRBJ1-2	many
TGTGCCAGCAGTTACCACGGGCCTTCACCCCTCCACTTT	CASSYHGPSPLHF	-	TRBV6-5	TRBJ1-6	many
TGTGCCAGCAGACCGACTAGCGGGACCGTCGGGGAGCTGTTTTTT	CASRPTSGTVGELFF	TRBD2	TRBV2	TRBJ2-2	few
TGTGCCAGTAGTATGGCAGCTACGTATGGCTACACCTTC	CASSMAATYGYTF	-	TRBV19	TRBJ1-2	few
TGTGCCAGCAGGTCCTATAATTCACCCCTCCACTTT	CASRSYNSPLHF	-	TRBV6-5	TRBJ1-6	many
TGCGCCAGCAGCCGCGGACTAGCGGGGAGCACAGATACGCAGTATTTT	CASSRGLAGSTDTQYF	TRBD2	TRBV4-1	TRBJ2-3	many
TGCGCCAGCAGCTGGGGGACAGGGCAAAGCTATGGCTACACCTTC	CASSWGTGQSYGYTF	TRBD1	TRBV5-1	TRBJ1-2	-
TGTGCCAGCAGCCACGGACTAGCGGGAGCAAACAATGAGCAGTTCTTC	CASSHGLAGANNEQFF	TRBD2	TRBV3-1	TRBJ2-1	-
TGCGCCAGCAGCTTGACAGGGGGCTTCGGTCAGCCCCAGCATTTT	CASSLTGGFGQPQHF	TRBD1	TRBV5-1	TRBJ1-5	-
TGCGCCAGCAGCCTCAGCCAGGGACTCCAGTACATTCAGTACTTC	CASSLSQGLQYIQYF	-	TRBV4-1	TRBJ2-4	many
TGCGCCAGCAGCCCTTTCTGGACTAGCGGGGGGACCGGGGAGCTGTTTTTT	CASSPFWTSGGTGELFF	TRBD2	TRBV5-1	TRBJ2-2	few
TGTGCCAGCAGTTGGGCGGACCCGCTAGCGGGAGTTTACGAGCAGTACTTC	CASSWADPLAGVYEQYF	TRBD2	TRBV6-5	TRBJ2-7	-
TGTGCCACCAGTGATTTTCTAGGGAGGAATGAGCAGTTCTTC	CATSDFLGRNEQFF	-	TRBV24-1	TRBJ2-1	few
TGTGCCAGCAGCAAAGTTGAGCCATCAGGCAAAAACATTCAGTACTTC	CASSKVEPSGKNIQYF	-	TRBV21-1	TRBJ2-4	-
TGTGCCAGCAGCTTATTGGCAGGGGAAACCTATAATTCACCCCTCCACTTT	CASSLLAGETYNSPLHF	-	TRBV7-8	TRBJ1-6	few
TGCGCCAGCAGACGGGGGGATAAGACCGGGGAGCTGTTTTTT	CASRRGDKTGELFF	TRBD2	TRBV5-1	TRBJ2-2	many
TGTGCCAGCAGGGCCCCAGGGGGCCGTCAGCCCCAGCATTTT	CASRAPGGRQPQHF	TRBD1	TRBV28	TRBJ1-5	few
TGTGCCAGCAGCTTAAGGGGAGGCGGGTGGGGCTCCTACGAGCAGTACTTC	CASSLRGGGWGSYEQYF	-	TRBV7-8	TRBJ2-7	-
TGTGCCAGCAGTTACAGTGTGGGCGGCTACACCTTC	CASSYSVGGYTF	-	TRBV28	TRBJ1-2	few
TGTGCCAGCAGCCAAGATCTCTCGGCGTCCACCGGGGAGCTGTTTTTT	CASSQDLSASTGELFF	-	TRBV3-1	TRBJ2-2	many
TGTGCCAGCTCACCAGAGGTCGAGTGGCGGTTCTTC	CASSPEVEWRFF	-	TRBV18	TRBJ2-1	-
TGTGCCAGCAGTCCCCGGGGACAGGGAGGAAACACCATATATTTT	CASSPRGQGGNTIYF	TRBD1	TRBV12-3/TRBV12-4	TRBJ1-3	-
TGTGCCAGCAGCCAAAAGGACCCGGGTGGAAATTCACCCCTCCACTTT	CASSQKDPGGNSPLHF	-	TRBV14	TRBJ1-6	many
TGCAGTGCTAGAGACCGGGCCGGGGGTCGGGATACGCAGTATTTT	CSARDRAGGRDTQYF	-	TRBV20-1	TRBJ2-3	-
TGTGCCAGCAGTATGGGACAGGGGGCTCGTGAAAAACTGTTTTTT	CASSMGQGAREKLFF	TRBD1	TRBV12-3/TRBV12-4	TRBJ1-4	-
TGTGCCAGCAGTTTAGCTTACAGGGGCGAGCAGTACTTC	CASSLAYRGEQYF	TRBD1	TRBV6-5	TRBJ2-7	-
TGTGCCAGCAGTCCTAGCGGAACCCGACAAGAGACCCAGTACTTC	CASSPSGTRQETQYF	TRBD2	TRBV2	TRBJ2-5	few
TGTGCCAGCAGTGAGGGGATCACTGAAGCTTTCTTT	CASSEGITEAFF	-	TRBV2	TRBJ1-1	many
TGCGCCAGCAGCTTGGATGGCCAGTCGGGTGGCTACACCTTC	CASSLDGQSGGYTF	-	TRBV5-1	TRBJ1-2	many